The present entry profiles one TCR beta chain with its context. What this receptor recognizes is not known. No much larger clone exists at a distance of one base, and base qualities are not known. Collaborating institutions collected whole blood in K2EDTA tubes following their own protocols. Collaborator samples were shipped for TCRbeta analysis as frozen whole blood, isolated PBMCs, or DNA extracted from either sample type. As encoded in the germline V gene, CDR1 is MGHRA while CDR2 is YSYEKL. The CDR3 sequence holds 18 residues, the cysteine and phenylalanine included. The only DNA kept is the CDR3, 54 bases in frame from the first base. The germline V and J ends show losses of 0 bases and 4 bases respectively, and no gene match explains 10 bases of the junction. This sample was taken from a study of blood T cell repertoires in COVID-19 (dated by TCRdb to the early 2020s). A note on the overall study: Samples covering the acute and convalescent phases of COVID-19 were provided by collaborators in the United States, Italy and Spain. The samples were drawn from two sources: the first 160 participants of the ongoing ImmuneRACE study, and about 1,300 subjects contributed by 6 global collaborators. The prospective study material was composed of cDNA or gDNA derived from T cells, B-cell-depleted T cells, or PBMCs. Subjects who had been exposed to COVID-19, were actively infected with it, or had recovered from it provided the deeply sampled blood TCRbeta repertoires that made up the dataset. Where available, HLA class I and class II types were obtained from metadata supplied by the sample provider rather than from assay-based typing. Nearly every sample came with metadata listing a de-identified subject ID, COVID-19 status, age in years and sex. The repertoires were released in a freely available public database meant as a resource for research on the immune response to SARS-CoV-2.

The immunoSEQ Assay, a bias-controlled multiplex PCR, was used to amplify TCRbeta CDR3 regions from genomic DNA. The original pipeline was this. The number of nucleated cells in each sample was estimated from the amplification of reference gene primers within the assay. Sequence reads were collapsed and filtered to measure the absolute abundance of every unique TCRbeta CDR3 rearrangement. For each sample, productive Simpson clonality was calculated by taking the square root of Simpson's diversity index across productive rearrangements. Sourced from immuneACCESS, this table was stored by TCRdb with only in-frame sequences that have V and J called. A share of the clones is absent; for the studies checked, an unresolved V gene accounts for under half, and the remainder has no known explanation. Clone size and the V and J calls come from that table; the DNA yielded D and trimming. For this sample the table gives some 100,000 clones, of which 90% to 95% were detected only once. Of the sample, 1.8% is held by the ten largest clones.

Study-wide conclusions, independent of this receptor: The amount of clinical and demographic metadata varied by source and participant and was provided uncurated.

The V gene is TRBV4-1 and the J gene is TRBJ2-3, and 10 junction bases match TRBD2. The specimen sequenced was peripheral blood. This sequence was found in a human donor with active COVID-19. The donor label of this sample is uncertain. The nucleotide sequence is TGCGCCAGCAGCCAAGACCTAACTAGCGGGGAACCAGCAGATACGCAGTATTTT. It translates to CASSQDLTSGEPADTQYF.